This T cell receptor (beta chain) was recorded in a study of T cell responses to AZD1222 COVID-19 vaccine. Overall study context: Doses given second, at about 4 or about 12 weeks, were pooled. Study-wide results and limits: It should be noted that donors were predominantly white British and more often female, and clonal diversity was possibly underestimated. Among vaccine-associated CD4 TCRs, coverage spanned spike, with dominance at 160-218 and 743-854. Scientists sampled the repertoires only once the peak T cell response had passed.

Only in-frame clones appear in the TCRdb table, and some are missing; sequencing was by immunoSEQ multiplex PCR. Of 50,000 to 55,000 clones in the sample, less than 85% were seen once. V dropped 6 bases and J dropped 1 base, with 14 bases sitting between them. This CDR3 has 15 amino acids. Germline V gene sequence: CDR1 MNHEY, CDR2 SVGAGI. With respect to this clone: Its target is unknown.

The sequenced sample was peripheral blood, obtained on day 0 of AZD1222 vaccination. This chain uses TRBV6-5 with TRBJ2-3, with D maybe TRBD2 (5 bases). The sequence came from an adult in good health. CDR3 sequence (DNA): TGTGCCAGCAGACTAGAGGCGGGTCGCACAGATACGCAGTATTTT. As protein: CASRLEAGRTDTQYF.